The 21 T cell receptor beta chains in this list originate from one sample, sequenced in a study of technical replicates of blood from a few donors. Assay: immunoSEQ multiplex PCR; the TCRdb copy retains only in-frame clones and omits some. Here the sample spans 60,000 to 65,000 clones, 75% to 90% being singletons. Material: PBMCs. The receptors come from a human donor in good health. Some clones in this sample may be carry-over from other donors' samples.

V is TRBV7-2 and J is TRBJ2-3; 9 bases line up with TRBD2. Germline lookup yields CDR1 SGHTA and CDR2 FQGNSA. There are 16 residues in the CDR3. The junction had 9 bases not matched to a gene; V was cut back by 4 bases and J by 4 bases. CDR3 nucleotides: TGTGCCAGCAGCTCTATCGGGACTAGCCCTCCAGATACGCAGTATTTT. It yields the protein CASSSIGTSPPDTQYF.

This clone showed up just once. The V call is TRBV5-1, the J call TRBJ1-2, with D perhaps matching TRBD1 (5 bases). Trimming left V 2 bases short and J 4 bases short, with 12 bases between. CDR1 is SGHRS, CDR2 YFSETQ, per germline. The CDR3 covers 14 residues. The CDR3 sequence is CASSFAGPFYGYTF. The CDR3 DNA reads as TGCGCCAGCAGCTTCGCAGGGCCCTTCTATGGCTACACCTTC.

The V gene is TRBV1, the J gene TRBJ2-1; the table's D call of TRBD2 was not tested on the DNA. TRBV1 is flagged as a pseudogene. This CDR3 has 15 amino acids. This CDR3 is CTSSLGGVLDNEQFF. CDR3 nucleotide sequence: TGCACCAGCAGCCTCGGGGGAGTCCTCGACAATGAGCAGTTCTTC.

This clone came up once. The chain combines TRBV4-3 with TRBJ2-1; 12 positions match TRBD2. The CDR3 has 17 amino acids. The V gene's germline CDR1 is LGHNA and CDR2 YSLEER. V was clipped by 5 bases and J by 9 bases; unmatched bases: 14. Here the CDR3 DNA reads TGCGCCAGCAGCGCAAACTCTTTAGGACTAGCGGGATCTGAGCAGTTCTTC. It is translated as CASSANSLGLAGSEQFF.

The chain is built from TRBV7-9 and TRBJ2-1; D may be TRBD1 (8 bases). Germline CDR1 reads SEHNR; CDR2 reads FQNEAQ (reference sequence). The CDR3 length is 13 residues. Trimming took off 5 bases at V and 10 bases at J, with 15 bases between the two ends. CDR3 amino acids: CASSPTGGDEQFF. CDR3 in DNA: TGTGCCAGCAGCCCAACAGGGGGGGACGAGCAGTTCTTC.

This chain links TRBV6-1 with TRBJ2-3; D is perhaps TRBD1 (7 bases). Trimming removed 3 bases from V and 6 bases from J, with 16 bases in between. Germline lookup yields CDR1 MNHNS and CDR2 SASEGT. The CDR3 extends over 15 amino acids. The CDR3: CASSEYDREEDTQYF. The CDR3 DNA follows: TGTGCCAGCAGTGAGTACGACAGGGAGGAGGATACGCAGTATTTT.

The sample holds many counts of this clone. The genes are TRBV6-6 and TRBJ2-3, with 11 bases matching TRBD2. CDR3 length: 16 residues. CDR1 MNHNY and CDR2 SVGAGI come from the germline V gene (reference sequence). The J segment lost 6 bases and the V segment lost 6 bases, leaving 11 bases of the junction unmatched. This CDR3 reads CASRYPTSGEADTQYF. CDR3 nucleotide sequence: TGTGCCAGCAGGTATCCGACTAGCGGGGAAGCGGATACGCAGTATTTT.

The V and J genes are TRBV7-9 and TRBJ1-1; D is ambiguous. Trimming took off 1 base at V and 7 bases at J, with 13 bases between the two ends. Germline V lookup: CDR1 SEHNR, CDR2 FQNEAQ (reference sequence). The CDR3 contains 14 residues. The CDR3 DNA reads as TGTGCCAGCAGCTTAGAATCGAACACAAATGAAGCTTTCTTT. Protein product: CASSLESNTNEAFF.

This sequence joins TRBV4-2 and TRBJ2-1; 14 nucleotides line up with TRBD2. The junction had 10 bases not matched to a gene; V was cut back by 0 bases and J by 6 bases. The CDR3 extends over 19 amino acids. Germline V CDR1 and CDR2: LGHNA, YNFKEQ. The CDR3 is CASSQEPGLAGAASNEQFF. CDR3 nucleotide sequence: TGTGCCAGCAGCCAAGAACCGGGACTAGCGGGAGCAGCGAGCAATGAGCAGTTCTTC.

The chain carries TRBV7-9 and TRBJ2-3; TRBD2 matches at 9 bases. CDR3 length: 16 amino acids. The J segment lost 1 base and the V segment lost 4 bases, leaving 6 bases of the junction unmatched. Germline CDR1 and CDR2: SEHNR and FQNEAQ (reference sequence). Here the CDR3 DNA reads TGTGCCAGCAGCTCTCCCCGCGGGGGGGGCACAGATACGCAGTATTTT. Its translation: CASSSPRGGGTDTQYF.

This chain connects TRBV6-5 to TRBJ2-7; D is perhaps TRBD2 (6 bases). The V end was cut by 0 bases, the J end by 3 bases, with 15 bases between. Germline CDR1 MNHEY, CDR2 SVGAGI. This CDR3 spans 16 amino acids. CDR3 bases: TGTGCCAGCAGTTACTCAGTCTCGGGAGTCCGCTACGAGCAGTACTTC. As protein: CASSYSVSGVRYEQYF.

The sample holds one count of this clone. The chain carries TRBV7-6 and TRBJ1-1, with D uncertain. The CDR3 sequence is 13 residues long. Germline V gene data show CDR1 as SGHVS and CDR2 as FNYEAQ. V was trimmed by 6 bases and J by 9 bases, leaving 17 bases between them. CDR3 region: CASSSPEGTKAFF. CDR3 coding DNA: TGTGCCAGCAGTTCACCCGAGGGAACGAAAGCTTTCTTT.

The CDR3 spells CASINRLAVFSYEQYF. Here the CDR3 DNA reads TGTGCCAGCATCAATAGACTAGCGGTTTTTTCATACGAGCAGTACTTC. V and J are TRBV5-8 and TRBJ2-7, with TRBD2 identical over 9 bases. The ends lost 6 bases at V and 4 bases at J; junction bases unmatched: 14. Germline CDR1 reads SGHTS; CDR2 reads YDEGEE. The CDR3 runs 16 residues.

The rearrangement links TRBV14 to TRBJ2-5; tentative D call: TRBD1 (5 bases). The V end was cut by 0 bases, the J end by 5 bases, with 13 bases between. The CDR3 totals 15 residues. CDR1 SGHDN and CDR2 FVKESK come from the germline V gene. The CDR3 protein is CASSQEGARAETQYF. The CDR3 region has the DNA TGTGCCAGCAGCCAAGAAGGGGCCAGGGCTGAGACCCAGTACTTC. The full variable domain, rest sourced from reference TRBV14 and TRBJ2-5, is EAGVTQFPSHSVIEKGQTVTLRCDPISGHDNLYWYRRVMGKEIKFLLHFVKESKQDESGMPNNRFLAERTGGTYSTLKVQPAELEDSGVYFCASSQEGARAETQYFGPGTRLLVL.

The chain employs TRBV19 and TRBJ1-5, with TRBD1 matching over 9 bases. The ends lost 10 bases at V and 4 bases at J; junction bases unmatched: 8. Germline values: CDR1 LNHDA, CDR2 SQIVND (reference sequence). The CDR3 runs to 14 residues. The chain's CDR3 is CATSGQGWNQPQHF. In nucleotides, the CDR3 is TGTGCCACTTCGGGACAGGGATGGAATCAGCCCCAGCATTTT.

This rearrangement joins TRBV20-1 to TRBJ1-2; maybe TRBD1 (6 bases). V gave up 6 bases and J gave up 8 bases, with 13 bases separating them. Germline V CDR1 and CDR2: DFQATT, SNEGSKA (reference sequence). The CDR3 is made up of 11 amino acids. CDR3 coding DNA: TGCAGTGCGTGGACAGTCGCGGGCTACACCTTC. Translation gives CSAWTVAGYTF.

The chain uses TRBV9 and TRBJ1-4; the D is unclear. This CDR3 is built from 16 residues. V shed 2 bases and J shed 0 bases, with 11 bases lying between them. Germline assignment: CDR1 SGDLS and CDR2 YYNGEE. The CDR3 coding sequence is TGTGCCAGCAGCGTCGGATGGGCGCCAACTAATGAAAAACTGTTTTTT. Its translation is CASSVGWAPTNEKLFF.

V and J are TRBV2 and TRBJ2-7, with 8 nucleotides matching TRBD1. The CDR3 length is 14 residues. The ends lost 6 bases at V and 7 bases at J; junction bases unmatched: 11. Looked up from germline, CDR1 is SNHLY and CDR2 is FYNNEI. The CDR3 spells CASRGTGGRGEQYF. DNA of the CDR3: TGTGCCAGCAGGGGGACAGGAGGAAGAGGAGAGCAGTACTTC.

This chain uses TRBV4-2 with TRBJ1-6; 7 bases are a match to TRBD1. The V and J ends lost 1 base and 15 bases, in that order; junction bases with no gene match: 15. Germline CDR1 and CDR2: LGHNA and YNFKEQ. The CDR3 runs 16 residues. The CDR3 DNA sequence: TGTGCCAGCAGCCAAGTTATAGGGACAGCCAGCCGATACCTCCACTTT. It is translated as CASSQVIGTASRYLHF.

By share of the sample, this clone is medium-sized. V gene TRBV11-2 combines with J gene TRBJ1-2, with 7 positions matching TRBD1. With 1 base clipped from V and 6 bases from J, the junction kept 8 bases outside the gene matches. The CDR3 runs to 15 residues. Germline V gives CDR1 SGHAT, CDR2 FQNNGV. The CDR3 nucleotides read TGTGCCAGCAGCTTAGTAGACAGGGATAGGCATGGCTACACCTTC. Protein: CASSLVDRDRHGYTF.

This chain uses TRBV10-1 with TRBJ2-1, with TRBD1 as a possible D gene (5 bases). This CDR3 spans 14 amino acids. Between the trimmed V and J ends, which lost 2 bases and 2 bases, there was a span of 7 bases. The V gene's germline CDR1 is WNHNN and CDR2 SYGVQD (reference sequence). The CDR3 sequence: CASSEGAAYNEQFF. The CDR3 nucleotides are TGCGCCAGCAGTGAGGGGGCCGCCTACAATGAGCAGTTCTTC.